This entry concerns a single TCR beta chain. The antigen is not known. These data originate in a study of vaccination and CD4 T cells after COVID-19. The wider study: Samples were taken after vaccination, a median of roughly 70 days after dose two, with a range of 14 to 241.

Treatment meaning: approximately 11-day PBMC culture with coronavirus spike peptide pools or control peptides (ViraFEST assay). At both days 3 and 7, half the medium was replaced with fresh IL-2 medium. Cultured CD4+ T cell DNA underwent sequencing with the Oncomine TCR Beta short-read assay. Cultures of CD4+ T cells served as the source for extracting genomic DNA. Each CDR3 protein gets one entry after TCRdb re-called the PCR reads with MiXCR. The sample yields 9,000 to 13,000 distinct CDR3 sequences, roughly 44% seen once. The CDR3 has 15 amino acids. This clonotype was sampled from a human donor who had recovered from COVID-19. This chain connects TRBV21-1 to TRBJ2-7. TRBV21-1 is given as a pseudogene. Sequenced input: CD4+ T cells from blood, cultured in vitro. DNA for the CDR3: TGTGCCAGCAGCAAAGCTCGGGGAATGAGCTACGAGCAGTACTTC. Protein: CASSKARGMSYEQYF.